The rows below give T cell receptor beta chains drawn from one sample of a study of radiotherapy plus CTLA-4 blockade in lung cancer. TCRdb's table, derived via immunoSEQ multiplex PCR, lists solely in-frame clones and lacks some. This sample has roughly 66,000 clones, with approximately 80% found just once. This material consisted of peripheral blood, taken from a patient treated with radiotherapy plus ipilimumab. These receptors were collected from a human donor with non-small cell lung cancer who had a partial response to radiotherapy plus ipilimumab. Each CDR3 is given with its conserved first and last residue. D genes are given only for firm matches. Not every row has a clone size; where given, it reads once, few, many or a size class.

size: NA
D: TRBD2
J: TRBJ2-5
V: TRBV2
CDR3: CASTLTSAETQYF
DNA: TGTGCCAGCACCCTGACTAGCGCAGAGACCCAGTACTTC

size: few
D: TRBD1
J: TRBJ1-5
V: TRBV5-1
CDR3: CASSPGQGGPNQPQHF
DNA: TGCGCCAGCAGCCCGGGACAGGGGGGCCCCAATCAGCCCCAGCATTTT

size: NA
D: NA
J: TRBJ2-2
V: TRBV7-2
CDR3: CASSLVANTGELFF
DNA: TGTGCCAGCAGCTTAGTGGCCAACACCGGGGAGCTGTTTTTT

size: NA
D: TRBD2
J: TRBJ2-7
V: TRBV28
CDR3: CASSSLAGGRYEQYF
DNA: TGTGCCAGCAGCTCTTTGGCGGGAGGGCGATACGAGCAGTACTTC

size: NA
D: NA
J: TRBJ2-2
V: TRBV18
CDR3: CASSPDSLNTGELFF
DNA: TGTGCCAGCTCACCAGACAGTCTTAACACCGGGGAGCTGTTTTTT

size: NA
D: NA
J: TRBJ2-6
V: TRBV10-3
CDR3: CAISESTGNSGANVLTF
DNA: TGTGCCATCAGTGAGTCGACAGGCAACTCTGGGGCCAACGTCCTGACTTTC

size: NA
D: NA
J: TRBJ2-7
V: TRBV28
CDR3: CASRDSKSSYEQYF
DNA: TGTGCCAGCAGGGACAGTAAGAGCTCCTACGAGCAGTACTTC

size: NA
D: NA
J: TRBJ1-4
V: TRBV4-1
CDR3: CASSQPDRDNEKLFF
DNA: TGCGCCAGCAGCCAACCTGACCGGGACAACGAAAAACTGTTTTTT

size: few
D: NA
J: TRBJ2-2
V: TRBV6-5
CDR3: CASSYEATGELFF
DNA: TGTGCCAGCAGTTACGAGGCCACCGGGGAGCTGTTTTTT

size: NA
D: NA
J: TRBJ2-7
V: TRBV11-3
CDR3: CASSRTLGYEQYF
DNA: TGTGCCAGCAGCCGGACTTTAGGCTACGAGCAGTACTTC

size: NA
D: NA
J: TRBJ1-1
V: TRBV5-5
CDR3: CASSLAVPYTEAFF
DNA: TGTGCCAGCAGCTTGGCAGTACCTTACACTGAAGCTTTCTTT

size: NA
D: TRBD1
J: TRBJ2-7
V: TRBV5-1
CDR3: CASSLEVGTGRAYEQYF
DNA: TGCGCCAGCAGCTTGGAGGTCGGGACAGGGCGAGCCTACGAGCAGTACTTC

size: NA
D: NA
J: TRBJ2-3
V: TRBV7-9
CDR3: CASSPSGRSGRTDTQYF
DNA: TGTGCCAGCAGCCCGTCGGGGAGGTCGGGGCGCACAGATACGCAGTATTTT

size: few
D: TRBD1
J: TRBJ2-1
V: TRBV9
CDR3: CASSAGTGGNEQFF
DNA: TGTGCCAGCAGCGCGGGGACAGGGGGCAATGAGCAGTTCTTC

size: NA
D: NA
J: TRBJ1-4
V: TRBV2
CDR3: CASSEGGSLKEKLFF
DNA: TGTGCCAGCAGTGAAGGGGGCAGTTTAAAGGAAAAACTGTTTTTT

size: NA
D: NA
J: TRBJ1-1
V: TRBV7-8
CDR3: CASSLREAEAFF
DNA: TGTGCCAGCAGCTTAAGGGAGGCTGAAGCTTTCTTT

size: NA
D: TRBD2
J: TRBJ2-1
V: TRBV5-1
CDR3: CASSRLAGGEDNEQFF
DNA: TGCGCCAGCAGTCGGCTAGCGGGAGGGGAGGACAATGAGCAGTTCTTC

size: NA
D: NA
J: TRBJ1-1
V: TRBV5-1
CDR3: CASSSIRGVTEAFF
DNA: TGCGCCAGCAGCTCGATCAGGGGTGTCACTGAAGCTTTCTTT

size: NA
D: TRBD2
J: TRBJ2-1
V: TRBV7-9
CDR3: CASSSWREGYNEQFF
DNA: TGTGCCAGCAGCTCTTGGAGGGAGGGGTACAATGAGCAGTTCTTC

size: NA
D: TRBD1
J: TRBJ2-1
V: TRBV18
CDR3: CASSPTGDRGSFF
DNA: TGTGCCAGCTCACCTACTGGGGACAGGGGATCTTTCTTC

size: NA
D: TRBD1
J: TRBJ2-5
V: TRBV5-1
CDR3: CASSPGQGPPETQYF
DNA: TGCGCCAGCAGCCCGGGACAGGGGCCCCCCGAGACCCAGTACTTC

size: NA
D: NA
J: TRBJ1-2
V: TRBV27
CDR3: CASSLGGGGGYTF
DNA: TGTGCCAGCAGTTTAGGGGGAGGAGGCGGCTACACCTTC

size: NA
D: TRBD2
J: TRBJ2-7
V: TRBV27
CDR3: CASSLSGGEQYF
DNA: TGTGCCAGCAGTTTATCGGGGGGGGAGCAGTACTTC

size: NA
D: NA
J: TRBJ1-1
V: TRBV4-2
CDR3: CASSQGGGMNTEAFF
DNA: TGTGCCAGCAGCCAAGGAGGGGGTATGAACACTGAAGCTTTCTTT

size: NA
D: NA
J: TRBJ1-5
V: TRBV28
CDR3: CASGVQGGNQPQHF
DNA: TGTGCCAGCGGGGTACAGGGAGGCAATCAGCCCCAGCATTTT

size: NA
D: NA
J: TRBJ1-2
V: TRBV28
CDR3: CASLGRGINYGYTF
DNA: TGTGCCAGCCTGGGGAGGGGAATCAACTATGGCTACACCTTC

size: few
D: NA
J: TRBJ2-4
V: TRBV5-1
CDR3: CASSLGQAANIQYF
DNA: TGCGCCAGCAGCTTGGGTCAGGCAGCAAACATTCAGTACTTC

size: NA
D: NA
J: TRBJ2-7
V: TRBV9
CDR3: CASSVGTSYEQYF
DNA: TGTGCCAGCAGCGTAGGGACTTCCTACGAGCAGTACTTC

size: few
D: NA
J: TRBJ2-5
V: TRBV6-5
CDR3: CASTEANGETQYF
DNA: TGTGCCAGCACGGAAGCGAACGGGGAGACCCAGTACTTC

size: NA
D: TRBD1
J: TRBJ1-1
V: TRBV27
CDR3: CASSQDRGPVNTEAFF
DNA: TGTGCCAGCAGTCAAGACAGGGGGCCGGTGAACACTGAAGCTTTCTTT

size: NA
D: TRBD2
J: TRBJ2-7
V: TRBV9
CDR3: CASSVGLAGELQGYEQYF
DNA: TGTGCCAGCAGCGTAGGGCTAGCGGGCGAGCTGCAGGGCTACGAGCAGTACTTC